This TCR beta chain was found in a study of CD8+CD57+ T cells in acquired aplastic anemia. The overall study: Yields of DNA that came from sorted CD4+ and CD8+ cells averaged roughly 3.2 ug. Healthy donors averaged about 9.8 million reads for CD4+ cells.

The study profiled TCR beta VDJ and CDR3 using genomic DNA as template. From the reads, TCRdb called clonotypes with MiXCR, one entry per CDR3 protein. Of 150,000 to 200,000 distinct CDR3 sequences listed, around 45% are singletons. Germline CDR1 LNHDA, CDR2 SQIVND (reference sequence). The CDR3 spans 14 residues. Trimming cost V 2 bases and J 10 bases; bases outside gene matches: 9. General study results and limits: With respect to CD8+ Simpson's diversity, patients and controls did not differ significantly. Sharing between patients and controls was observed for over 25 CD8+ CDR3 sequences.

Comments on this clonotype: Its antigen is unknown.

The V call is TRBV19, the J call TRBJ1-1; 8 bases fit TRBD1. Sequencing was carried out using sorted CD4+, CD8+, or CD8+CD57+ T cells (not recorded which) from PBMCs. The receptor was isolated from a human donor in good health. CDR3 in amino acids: CASSIFADRGSAFF. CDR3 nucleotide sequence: TGTGCCAGTAGTATATTCGCAGACAGGGGATCAGCTTTCTTT.